This T cell receptor beta chain was obtained from a study of cytomegalovirus exposure and HLA in healthy donors. The CDR3 covers 15 residues. Trimming left V 5 bases short and J 2 bases short, with 13 bases between. Germline V gene sequence: CDR1 SGHTA, CDR2 FQGTGA. PCR involved 60 Vbeta and 13 Jbeta primers. Sequencing was performed with immunoSEQ multiplex PCR; in TCRdb, only in-frame clones are kept and a portion is missing. The sample includes over 200,000 clones, about 85% of them seen just once. Sequencing was performed on PBMCs. V gene TRBV7-3 combines with J gene TRBJ2-1; D perhaps matches TRBD1 (7 bases). The receptor's source is a human donor in good health. The CDR3 sequence: CASSLQGGPYNEQFF. The DNA for the CDR3 is TGTGCCAGCAGCCTCCAGGGGGGCCCCTACAATGAGCAGTTCTTC.